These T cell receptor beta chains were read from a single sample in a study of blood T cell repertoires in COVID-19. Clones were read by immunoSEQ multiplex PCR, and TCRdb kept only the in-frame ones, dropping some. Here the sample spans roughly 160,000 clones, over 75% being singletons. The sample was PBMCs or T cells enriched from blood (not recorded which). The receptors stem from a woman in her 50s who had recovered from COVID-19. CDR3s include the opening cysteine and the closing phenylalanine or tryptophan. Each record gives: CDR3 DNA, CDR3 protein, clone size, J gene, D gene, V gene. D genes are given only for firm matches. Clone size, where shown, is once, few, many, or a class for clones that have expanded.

CDR3nt: TGCGCCAGCAGCTTACAGGGACAGGTCTACGATGGCTACACCTTC
CDR3aa: CASSLQGQVYDGYTF
abundance: once
j_gene: TRBJ1-2
d_gene: TRBD1
v_gene: TRBV5-1

CDR3nt: TGTGCCACGACACTGAACACTGAAGCTTTCTTT
CDR3aa: CATTLNTEAFF
abundance: NA
j_gene: TRBJ1-1
d_gene: NA
v_gene: TRBV10-3

CDR3nt: TGTGCCAGCACTACCCTATCCGGGACAACCTACAATCAGCCCCAGCATTTT
CDR3aa: CASTTLSGTTYNQPQHF
abundance: NA
j_gene: TRBJ1-5
d_gene: NA
v_gene: TRBV27

CDR3nt: TGTGCCAGCAGCCTTCCGGGACACCTCACCGGGGAGCTGTTTTTT
CDR3aa: CASSLPGHLTGELFF
abundance: NA
j_gene: TRBJ2-2
d_gene: NA
v_gene: TRBV3-1/TRBV3-2

CDR3nt: TGTGCCAGCAGTTTCCCAGTGAGCACAGATACGCAGTATTTT
CDR3aa: CASSFPVSTDTQYF
abundance: once
j_gene: TRBJ2-3
d_gene: NA
v_gene: TRBV28

CDR3nt: TGTGCCAGCAGCATGCAGCGCGGTAGCACAGATACGCAGTATTTT
CDR3aa: CASSMQRGSTDTQYF
abundance: NA
j_gene: TRBJ2-3
d_gene: NA
v_gene: TRBV13

CDR3nt: TGCGCCAGCAGCTTCCAGGGTCTCTACAATGAGCAGTTCTTC
CDR3aa: CASSFQGLYNEQFF
abundance: NA
j_gene: TRBJ2-1
d_gene: NA
v_gene: TRBV5-1

CDR3nt: TGTGCCACCACCGGGACACCCAATGAGCAGTTCTTC
CDR3aa: CATTGTPNEQFF
abundance: NA
j_gene: TRBJ2-1
d_gene: NA
v_gene: TRBV2

CDR3nt: TGTGCCAGCAGCTTAGGTGTAGGTGAGGGGGCGAGAGAGCAGTACTTC
CDR3aa: CASSLGVGEGAREQYF
abundance: NA
j_gene: TRBJ2-7
d_gene: TRBD1
v_gene: TRBV7-9

CDR3nt: TGTGCCAGCAGCTTGCCGGGGGGTCTCGGAGATACGCAGTATTTT
CDR3aa: CASSLPGGLGDTQYF
abundance: NA
j_gene: TRBJ2-3
d_gene: TRBD2
v_gene: TRBV5-4

CDR3nt: TGTGCCAGCAGAAGACCAGGGTATGGCTACACCTTC
CDR3aa: CASRRPGYGYTF
abundance: NA
j_gene: TRBJ1-2
d_gene: NA
v_gene: TRBV12-3/TRBV12-4

CDR3nt: TGTGCCAGCAGTTCAATCGCACAGGGGGGGTTTGGTGAAGCTTTCTTT
CDR3aa: CASSSIAQGGFGEAFF
abundance: NA
j_gene: TRBJ1-1
d_gene: TRBD1
v_gene: TRBV27

CDR3nt: TGTGCCAGCAGCTTAAGAGGGTCTTCTGGGGCCAACGTCCTGACTTTC
CDR3aa: CASSLRGSSGANVLTF
abundance: once
j_gene: TRBJ2-6
d_gene: NA
v_gene: TRBV11-2

CDR3nt: TGTGCCAGCAGCTTAGAACGGGAGCTACTTTACAATGAGCAGTTCTTC
CDR3aa: CASSLERELLYNEQFF
abundance: NA
j_gene: TRBJ2-1
d_gene: NA
v_gene: TRBV5-6

CDR3nt: TGTGCCAGCAGCTTCGGGGGATTTGGTAACACCGGGGAGCTGTTTTTT
CDR3aa: CASSFGGFGNTGELFF
abundance: NA
j_gene: TRBJ2-2
d_gene: NA
v_gene: TRBV11-2

CDR3nt: TGTGCCAGCAGGGAAGGGACAGGGGCCCTTAACGAGCAGTACTTC
CDR3aa: CASREGTGALNEQYF
abundance: NA
j_gene: TRBJ2-7
d_gene: TRBD1
v_gene: TRBV2